The TCR beta chain described here comes from a study of control samples from healthy donors and cancer patients. The table came from immunoSEQ multiplex PCR; TCRdb's copy has only in-frame clones and leaves some out. The table records some 170,000 clones, roughly 94% of them present only once. The sequence came from a man in his sixties with colorectal cancer. The sequenced sample was PBMCs.

The CDR3 region is CASSPQTDSQSTDTQYF. In DNA form, the CDR3 reads TGCGCCAGCAGCCCCCAGACAGACTCTCAAAGCACAGATACGCAGTATTTT. This rearrangement joins TRBV5-1 to TRBJ2-3; D might be TRBD1 (5 bases). Trimming stripped 4 bases from V and 0 bases from J, with 18 bases between. This CDR3 contains 17 residues. Germline CDR1 and CDR2: SGHRS and YFSETQ.